Listed here are 17 T cell receptor beta chains from one sample, sequenced in a study of cytomegalovirus exposure and HLA in healthy donors. Primers: 60 Vbeta forward and 13 Jbeta reverse. The table came from immunoSEQ multiplex PCR; TCRdb's copy has only in-frame clones and leaves some out. The sample has 120,000 or so clones, 75% to 85% seen once; the top ten hold 3% to 4%. Sequenced: PBMCs. The receptors originated from a male donor in good health and CMV-seronegative.

The chain couples TRBV5-6 to TRBJ1-4, with D maybe TRBD1 (6 bases). Germline CDR1 reads SGHDT; CDR2 reads YYEEEE. V was shortened by 4 bases and J by 7 bases, with 14 bases between the two germline ends. This CDR3 contains 14 residues. CDR3 nucleotides: TGTGCCAGCAGCCCACAGGGATTAGGTGAAAAACTGTTTTTT. Translation gives CASSPQGLGEKLFF.

On this clone itself: The junction shows a germline mismatch at one end, possibly a read error. The rearrangement joins TRBV30 to TRBJ1-1, with 8 positions matching TRBD1. The CDR3 contains 13 residues. Germline V gene sequence: CDR1 GTSNPN, CDR2 SVGIG (reference sequence). DNA of the CDR3: TGTGCCGGACAGACAGGGGTGAACATTGAAGCTTTCTTT. Its translation: CAGQTGVNIEAFF.

The rearrangement links TRBV7-9 to TRBJ2-1, with D maybe TRBD1 (6 bases). The CDR3 extends over 15 amino acids. CDR1 is SEHNR, CDR2 FQNEAQ, per germline (reference sequence). Trimming removed 3 bases at V and 2 bases at J, with 11 bases between. The CDR3 spells CASSLGAHPYNEQFF. CDR3 in DNA: TGTGCCAGCAGCTTGGGGGCGCACCCCTACAATGAGCAGTTCTTC.

The gene calls are TRBV28 and TRBJ1-2; a possible D gene is TRBD1 (6 bases). V was cut by 6 bases and J by 4 bases, with 12 bases left in between. Germline-derived CDR1 and CDR2 are MDHEN and SYDVKM. The length of the CDR3 is 13 residues. The CDR3 is CASSGTGIYGYTF. Here the CDR3 DNA reads TGTGCCAGCAGCGGAACAGGGATCTATGGCTACACCTTC.

The rearrangement joins TRBV4-3 to TRBJ1-3; 10 bases agree with TRBD1. This CDR3 is built from 18 residues. Germline V gene lookup returns CDR1 LGHNA and CDR2 YSLEER. With 4 bases clipped from V and 0 bases from J, the junction kept 9 bases outside the gene matches. CDR3 sequence (DNA): TGCGCCAGCAGCCGAGACAGGGGGCTTACACACTCTGGAAACACCATATATTTT. Amino acid sequence: CASSRDRGLTHSGNTIYF.

This chain uses TRBV6-1 with TRBJ2-3; 7 bases match TRBD2. CDR1 and CDR2 (germline): MNHNS, SASEGT. Germline trimming cut 3 bases from V and 5 bases from J; bases unmatched to any gene: 2. CDR3 length: 13 residues. The CDR3 loop reads CASSEGGGDTQYF. In DNA form, the CDR3 reads TGTGCCAGCAGTGAGGGGGGGGGAGATACGCAGTATTTT.

V and J are TRBV9 and TRBJ1-1, with 7 bases matching TRBD1. J was trimmed by 0 bases and V by 3 bases; bases with no gene match: 8. The CDR3 consists of 16 residues. Looked up from germline, CDR1 is SGDLS and CDR2 is YYNGEE. The CDR3 spells CASSGLSGQMNTEAFF. The CDR3 DNA is TGTGCCAGCAGCGGACTATCGGGACAGATGAACACTGAAGCTTTCTTT.

For this clone: This CDR3 is also generated by other DNA sequences in the sample. CDR3 sequence reads: CASSLTGGETQYF. In nucleotides, the CDR3 is TGCGCCAGCAGCCTCACGGGGGGAGAGACCCAGTACTTC. The chain employs TRBV5-1 and TRBJ2-5; TRBD2 aligns across 7 bases. The CDR3 is 13 residues long. The trim removed 4 bases at V and 4 bases at J, leaving 4 bases unmatched. Germline V gives CDR1 SGHRS, CDR2 YFSETQ. Variable domain in full (rest from reference TRBV5-1 and TRBJ2-5): KAGVTQTPRYLIKTRGQQVTLSCSPISGHRSVSWYQQTPGQGLQFLFEYFSETQRNKGNFPGRFSGRQFSNSRSEMNVSTLELGDSALYLCASSLTGGETQYFGPGTRLLVL.

Details on this clone: The missing conserved phenylalanine or tryptophan at the end of this CDR3 makes a read error likely. This sequence joins TRBV7-9 and TRBJ2-7; 7 bases fit TRBD2. Germline CDR1 SEHNR, CDR2 FQNEAQ (reference sequence). The CDR3 runs to 13 residues. The V gene end was trimmed by 1 base and the J gene end by 5 bases; junction bases not matched to a gene: 2. This chain's CDR3 is CASSLEGRDEQYL. For the CDR3, the DNA is TGTGCCAGCAGCTTAGAAGGGAGGGACGAGCAGTACCTC.

The chain recombines TRBV6-5 with TRBJ1-3, with D unresolved. This CDR3 region has 14 residues. Trimming removed 3 bases from V and 9 bases from J, with 15 bases in between. Germline lookup yields CDR1 MNHEY and CDR2 SVGAGI. The CDR3 loop is CASSYQAAAGTIYF. CDR3 sequence (DNA): TGTGCCAGCAGTTATCAGGCAGCGGCGGGCACCATATATTTT.

This chain joins TRBV7-9 and TRBJ2-2; no clear D. Germline V gene data show CDR1 as SEHNR and CDR2 as FQNEAQ (reference sequence). V lost 6 bases, J lost 9 bases, and 11 bases lay in between. This CDR3 has 12 amino acids. The CDR3: CASSFRERELFF. The CDR3 DNA reads TGTGCCAGCAGTTTCCGAGAGCGGGAGCTGTTTTTT.

CDR3 loop: CASSIVTRAGVDSYEQYF. The CDR3 DNA sequence: TGTGCCAGTAGTATAGTAACCCGGGCAGGGGTCGACTCCTACGAGCAGTACTTC. This chain joins TRBV19 and TRBJ2-7, with D possibly matching TRBD1 (6 bases). With 1 base removed from V and 0 bases from J, the gap between germline ends came to 19 bases. The CDR3 contains 18 residues. From germline, CDR1 is LNHDA and CDR2 SQIVND (reference sequence).

Only one count was recorded for this clone. The chain carries TRBV30 and TRBJ1-1; 9 positions agree with TRBD1. The CDR3 length is 13 residues. V dropped 7 bases and J dropped 2; count of bases not matched to a gene: 5. CDR1 GTSNPN and CDR2 SVGIG come from the germline V gene (reference sequence). For the CDR3, the DNA is TGTGCCTCGGACAGGGGCCTTAACACTGAAGCTTTCTTT. Translation: CASDRGLNTEAFF.

The chain recombines TRBV11-2 with TRBJ2-1, with 10 bases identical to TRBD2. CDR1 and CDR2 from the germline V gene are SGHAT and FQNNGV. CDR3 length: 16 amino acids. V was pared by 5 bases and J by 7 bases, with 11 bases of the junction left unmatched. For the CDR3, the DNA is TGTGCCAGCAGCCAAAAACCTAGCGGGAGTATGAATGAGCAGTTCTTC. Encoded protein: CASSQKPSGSMNEQFF.

J is TRBJ2-6 and V is TRBV9; D is possibly TRBD2 (5 bases). The germline gives CDR1 SGDLS, CDR2 YYNGEE. CDR3 length: 15 residues. Trimming stripped 3 bases from V and 3 bases from J, with 10 bases between. The CDR3 sequence is CASSAEGGGANVLTF. CDR3 DNA sequence: TGTGCCAGCAGCGCCGAGGGTGGTGGGGCCAACGTCCTGACTTTC.

The chain uses TRBV6-6 and TRBJ2-2; D gene ambiguous. CDR3 size: 14 residues. Germline-derived CDR1 and CDR2 are MNHNY and SVGAGI (reference sequence). V lost 0 bases and J 5 bases, leaving 7 bases between the germline ends. The CDR3 sequence is CASSYSSKTGELFF. DNA for the CDR3: TGTGCCAGCAGTTACTCGAGTAAGACCGGGGAGCTGTTTTTT.

The gene calls are TRBV7-6 and TRBJ2-2, with TRBD2 identical over 13 bases. There are 18 residues in the CDR3. Trimming at V came to 1 base and at J to 2 bases, leaving 4 bases not matched to a gene. Germline-derived CDR1 and CDR2 are SGHVS and FNYEAQ. This CDR3 is CASSLGLAGGSNTGELFF. CDR3 nucleotide sequence: TGTGCCAGCAGCTTAGGACTAGCGGGAGGTAGTAACACCGGGGAGCTGTTTTTT.